This T cell receptor beta chain appears in the sequencing data of a study of blood T cell repertoires in COVID-19. Overall study context: The study drew acute and convalescent COVID-19 samples from the United States, Italy and Spain. From T cells, B-cell-depleted T cells, or PBMCs came the material, which was cDNA or gDNA.

V lost 0 bases, J lost 8 bases, and 19 bases lay in between. Germline V lookup: CDR1 LNHNV, CDR2 YYDKDF (reference sequence). This CDR3 spans 16 amino acids. Methods used by the authors: By means of reference gene primer amplification, nucleated cell counts were estimated. The data were produced by immunoSEQ multiplex PCR, yet TCRdb's version contains in-frame clones alone and is incomplete. The DNA gave D and trimming, while V, J and clone size come from that table. The repertoire holds roughly 140,000 clones, with 84% as singletons. V gene TRBV15 combines with J gene TRBJ1-2, with D perhaps TRBD1 (6 bases). This clonotype originated in a woman aged 50 to 60 with acute or convalescent COVID-19. Sequenced sample: peripheral blood. The chain's CDR3 is CATSRELGHYQGGYTF. The CDR3 DNA reads as TGTGCCACCAGCAGAGAACTGGGACATTACCAAGGCGGCTACACCTTC.